A single T cell receptor beta chain is shown here with its context. The record originates from a study of shared clonotypes between healthy human individuals. The CDR3 extends over 14 amino acids. Germline-derived CDR1 and CDR2 are LNHNV and YYDKDF (reference sequence). Trimming pared 1 base from V and 3 bases from J, leaving 10 bases between. Splitting of each subset's genomic DNA was done evenly across several immunoSEQ plates. In the original analysis: Because ImmunoSEQ provided only junction sequences with no quality scores, the filtering differed. Assay used: immunoSEQ multiplex PCR; TCRdb lists only in-frame clones, some missing. That table supplies the V and J calls and clone size; D and trimming were determined from the DNA. The table has approximately 470,000 clones, around 80% seen once. Each of the donors was a healthy adult who was HIV-negative and had not had a recent acute infection or vaccination. For genomic DNA, unsorted samples relied on around 81 million PBMCs.

What was sequenced was PBMCs. The chain couples TRBV15 to TRBJ2-7; tentative D call: TRBD2 (6 bases). The source of this sequence is a woman in her forties in good health. Some clones in this sample may be carry-over from other donors' samples. The CDR3 nucleotides are TGTGCCACCAGCAGAGGCCGGAGGGGCTACGAGCAGTACTTC. It specifies CATSRGRRGYEQYF.